This TCR beta chain is drawn from a study of blood T cell repertoires in COVID-19. Study-wide context: Spain, Italy and the United States supplied samples that represented acute and convalescent COVID-19.

The CDR3 is made up of 15 amino acids. The germline V and J ends were trimmed by 0 bases and 0 bases, with 8 bases remaining between them. CDR1 and CDR2 (germline): SGHRS, YFSETQ. Authors' processing steps: Nucleated cell number was recorded as an estimate derived from reference gene primer amplification. TCRdb's table, derived via immunoSEQ multiplex PCR, lists solely in-frame clones and lacks some. D and trimming come from the DNA, and the V and J calls and clone size come from that table. The sample holds over 200,000 clones; over 75% are singletons and the top ten take 11%. The TCR was taken from a man aged 50-60 years with COVID-19, enrolled during active disease. The sequencing input was peripheral blood. The rearrangement uses TRBV5-1 and TRBJ2-3; D gene ambiguous. CDR3 in amino acids: CASSLAGPSTDTQYF. As DNA, the CDR3 is TGCGCCAGCAGCTTGGCGGGTCCTAGCACAGATACGCAGTATTTT. The full variable domain, completed using reference TRBV5-1 and TRBJ2-3, is KAGVTQTPRYLIKTRGQQVTLSCSPISGHRSVSWYQQTPGQGLQFLFEYFSETQRNKGNFPGRFSGRQFSNSRSEMNVSTLELGDSALYLCASSLAGPSTDTQYFGPGTRLTVL.